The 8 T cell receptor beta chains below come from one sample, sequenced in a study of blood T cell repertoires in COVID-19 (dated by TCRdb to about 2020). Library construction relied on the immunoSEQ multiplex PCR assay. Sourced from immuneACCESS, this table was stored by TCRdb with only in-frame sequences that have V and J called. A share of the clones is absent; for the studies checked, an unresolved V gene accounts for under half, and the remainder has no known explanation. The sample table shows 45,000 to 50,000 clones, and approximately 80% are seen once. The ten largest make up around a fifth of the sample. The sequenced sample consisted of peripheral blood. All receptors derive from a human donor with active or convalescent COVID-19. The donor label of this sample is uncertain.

CDR3 loop: CASSVGAGETEAFF. The CDR3 DNA follows: TGTGCCAGCAGCGTAGGGGCAGGGGAAACTGAAGCTTTCTTT. The rearrangement uses TRBV9 and TRBJ1-1; possible D gene TRBD1, 6 bases. The CDR3 is made up of 14 amino acids. The germline CDR1 and CDR2 sequences are SGDLS and YYNGEE. V was trimmed by 0 bases and J by 5 bases, leaving 11 bases between them.

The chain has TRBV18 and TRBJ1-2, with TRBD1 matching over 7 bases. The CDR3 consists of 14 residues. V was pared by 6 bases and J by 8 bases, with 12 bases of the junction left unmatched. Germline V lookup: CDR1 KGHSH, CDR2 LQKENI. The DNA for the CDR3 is TGTGCCAGCTCGCCCACCGGGACAGTGGAAGGCTACACCTTC. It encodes CASSPTGTVEGYTF.

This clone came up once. CDR3 region: CASSPPGLAGIYEQYF. The DNA for the CDR3 is TGCGCCAGCAGCCCACCGGGACTAGCGGGAATCTACGAGCAGTACTTC. The chain is built from TRBV4-1 and TRBJ2-7; TRBD2 matches at 13 bases. V lost 4 bases, J lost 3 bases, and 6 bases stayed unmatched. CDR3 length: 16 residues. Germline CDR1 reads MGHRA; CDR2 reads YSYEKL.

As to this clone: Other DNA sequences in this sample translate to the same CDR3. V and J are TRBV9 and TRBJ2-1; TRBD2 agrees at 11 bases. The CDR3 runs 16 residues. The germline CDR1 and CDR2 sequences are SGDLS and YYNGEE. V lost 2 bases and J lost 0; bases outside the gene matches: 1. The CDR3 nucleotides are TGTGCCAGCAGCGTTACTAGCGGGAGCTCCTACAATGAGCAGTTCTTC. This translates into CASSVTSGSSYNEQFF.

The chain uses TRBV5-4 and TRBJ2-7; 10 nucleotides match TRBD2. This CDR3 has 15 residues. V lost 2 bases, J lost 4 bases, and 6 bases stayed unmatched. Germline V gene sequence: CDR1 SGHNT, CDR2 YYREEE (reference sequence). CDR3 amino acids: CASSFTSGRAYEQYF. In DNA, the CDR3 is TGTGCCAGCAGCTTCACGAGCGGGAGGGCTTACGAGCAGTACTTC.

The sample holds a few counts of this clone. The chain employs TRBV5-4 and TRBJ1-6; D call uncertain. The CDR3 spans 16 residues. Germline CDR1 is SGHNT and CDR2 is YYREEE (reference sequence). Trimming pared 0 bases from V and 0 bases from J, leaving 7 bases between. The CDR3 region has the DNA TGTGCCAGCAGCTTGGCCTCCAGCTCCTATAATTCACCCCTCCACTTT. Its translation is CASSLASSSYNSPLHF. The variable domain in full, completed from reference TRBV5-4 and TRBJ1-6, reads ETGVTQSPTHLIKTRGQQVTLRCSSQSGHNTVSWYQQALGQGPQFIFQYYREEENGRGNFPPRFSGLQFPNYSSELNVNALELDDSALYLCASSLASSSYNSPLHFGNGTRLTVT.

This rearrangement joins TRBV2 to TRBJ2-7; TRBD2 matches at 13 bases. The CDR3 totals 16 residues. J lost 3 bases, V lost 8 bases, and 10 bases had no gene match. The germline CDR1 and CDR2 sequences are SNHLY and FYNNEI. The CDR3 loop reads CASEGTGLAGSYEQYF. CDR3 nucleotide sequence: TGTGCCAGCGAAGGAACGGGACTAGCGGGAAGCTACGAGCAGTACTTC.

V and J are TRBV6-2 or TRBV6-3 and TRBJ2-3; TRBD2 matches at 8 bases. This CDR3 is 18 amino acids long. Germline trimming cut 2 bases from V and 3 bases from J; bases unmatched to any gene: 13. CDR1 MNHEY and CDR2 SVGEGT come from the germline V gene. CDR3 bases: TGTGCCAGCAGTTACCTCCTGATCGGGCGGGAGGAAACAGATACGCAGTATTTT. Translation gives CASSYLLIGREETDTQYF.